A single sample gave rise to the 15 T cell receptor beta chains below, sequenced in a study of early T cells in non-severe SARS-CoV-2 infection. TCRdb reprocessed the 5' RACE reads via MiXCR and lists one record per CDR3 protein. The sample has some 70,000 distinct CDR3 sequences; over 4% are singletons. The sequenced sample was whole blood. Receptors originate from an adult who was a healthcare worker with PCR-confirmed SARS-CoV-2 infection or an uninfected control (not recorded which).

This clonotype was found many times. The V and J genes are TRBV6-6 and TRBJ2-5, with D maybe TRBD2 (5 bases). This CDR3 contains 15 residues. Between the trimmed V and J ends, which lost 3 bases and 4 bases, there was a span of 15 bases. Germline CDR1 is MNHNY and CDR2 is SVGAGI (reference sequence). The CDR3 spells CASSYSGMSGETQYF. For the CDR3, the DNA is TGTGCCAGCAGTTATTCCGGGATGTCGGGAGAGACCCAGTACTTC.

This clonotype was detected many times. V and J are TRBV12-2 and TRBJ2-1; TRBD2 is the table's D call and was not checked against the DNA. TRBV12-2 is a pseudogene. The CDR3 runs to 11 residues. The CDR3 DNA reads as TGTGATAAGATCAGGGACTATGAGCAGTTCTTC. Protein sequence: CDKIRDYEQFF.

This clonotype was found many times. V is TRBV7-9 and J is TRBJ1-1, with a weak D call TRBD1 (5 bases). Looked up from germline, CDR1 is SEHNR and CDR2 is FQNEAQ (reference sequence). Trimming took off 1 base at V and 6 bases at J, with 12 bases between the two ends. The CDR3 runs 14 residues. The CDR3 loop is CASSLVLGGAEAFF. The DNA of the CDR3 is TGTGCCAGCAGCTTAGTACTTGGGGGGGCTGAAGCTTTCTTT.

The DNA for the CDR3 is TGTGCCAGCAGGCGGACAGGGGAAGATTCACCCCTCCACTTT. It encodes CASRRTGEDSPLHF. The chain carries TRBV7-9 and TRBJ1-6, with TRBD1 matching 9 bases. V lost 6 bases to trimming and J lost 8 bases; unmatched junction nucleotides: 5. The CDR3 consists of 14 residues. Germline assignment: CDR1 SEHNR and CDR2 FQNEAQ (reference sequence).

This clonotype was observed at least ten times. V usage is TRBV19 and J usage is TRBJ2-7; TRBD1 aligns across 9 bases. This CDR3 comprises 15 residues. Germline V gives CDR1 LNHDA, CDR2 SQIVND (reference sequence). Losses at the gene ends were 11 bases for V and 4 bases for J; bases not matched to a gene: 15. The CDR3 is CAPPRRGQGPYEQYF. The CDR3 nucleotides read TGTGCCCCGCCCCGCCGGGGACAGGGACCATACGAGCAGTACTTC.

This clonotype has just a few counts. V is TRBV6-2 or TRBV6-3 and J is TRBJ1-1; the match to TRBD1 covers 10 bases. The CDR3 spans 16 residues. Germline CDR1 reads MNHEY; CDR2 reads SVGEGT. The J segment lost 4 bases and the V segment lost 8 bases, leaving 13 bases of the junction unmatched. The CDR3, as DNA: TGTGCCAGCGGGCAACGACAGGGGGCCTTCCTCACTGAAGCTTTCTTT. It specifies CASGQRQGAFLTEAFF.

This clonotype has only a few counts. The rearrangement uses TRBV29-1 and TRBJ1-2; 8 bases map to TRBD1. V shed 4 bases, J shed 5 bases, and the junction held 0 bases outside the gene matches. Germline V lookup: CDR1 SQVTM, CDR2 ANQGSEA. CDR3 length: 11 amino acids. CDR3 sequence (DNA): TGCAGCGTTGGGACAGGGTATGGCTACACCTTC. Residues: CSVGTGYGYTF.

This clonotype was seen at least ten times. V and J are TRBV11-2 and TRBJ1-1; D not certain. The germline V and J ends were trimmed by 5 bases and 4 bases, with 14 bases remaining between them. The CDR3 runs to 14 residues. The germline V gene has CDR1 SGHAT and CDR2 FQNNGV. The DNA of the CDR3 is TGTGCCAGCAGCCTCCTGGCCCCGGGCACTGAAGCTTTCTTT. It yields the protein CASSLLAPGTEAFF.

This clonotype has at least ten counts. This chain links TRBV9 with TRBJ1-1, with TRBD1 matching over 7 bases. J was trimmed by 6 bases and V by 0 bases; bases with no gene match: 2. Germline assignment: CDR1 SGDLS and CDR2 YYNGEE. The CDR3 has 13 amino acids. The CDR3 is CASSVAGGAEAFF. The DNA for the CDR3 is TGTGCCAGCAGCGTAGCAGGGGGGGCTGAAGCTTTCTTT.

The CDR3 bases are TGTGCCAGCAGTTCCGGACTAGCCCAGGAGACCCAGTACTTC. Protein sequence: CASSSGLAQETQYF. This sequence joins TRBV7-3 and TRBJ2-5, with 8 bases aligning to TRBD2. The J segment lost 5 bases and the V segment lost 6 bases, leaving 8 bases of the junction unmatched. The CDR3 spans 14 residues. Per the germline V gene, CDR1 is SGHTA and CDR2 is FQGTGA.

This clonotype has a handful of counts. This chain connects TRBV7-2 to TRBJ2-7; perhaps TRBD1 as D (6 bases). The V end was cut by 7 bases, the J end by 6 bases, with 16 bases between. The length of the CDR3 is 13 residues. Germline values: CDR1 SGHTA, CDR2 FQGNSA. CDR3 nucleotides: TGTGCCAGCAACTTCTTCAGGGGCCGCGAGCAGTACTTC. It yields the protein CASNFFRGREQYF.

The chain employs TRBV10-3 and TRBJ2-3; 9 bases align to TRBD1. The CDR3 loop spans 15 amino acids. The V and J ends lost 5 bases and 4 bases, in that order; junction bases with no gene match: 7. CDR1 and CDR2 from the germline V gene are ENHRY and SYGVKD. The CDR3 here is CAISPGTGRPDTQYF. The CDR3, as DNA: TGTGCCATCAGTCCCGGGACAGGGAGGCCAGATACGCAGTATTTT.

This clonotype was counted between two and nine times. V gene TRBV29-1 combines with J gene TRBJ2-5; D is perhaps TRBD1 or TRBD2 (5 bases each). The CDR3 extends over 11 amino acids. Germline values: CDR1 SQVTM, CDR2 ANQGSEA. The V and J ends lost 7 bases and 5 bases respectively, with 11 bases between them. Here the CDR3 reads CSGVEGETQYF. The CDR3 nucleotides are TGCAGCGGAGTCGAGGGGGAGACCCAGTACTTC.

This CDR3 reads CASSPLGANTEAFF. Written as DNA, the CDR3 is TGTGCCAGCTCACCCCTGGGAGCGAACACTGAAGCTTTCTTT. The gene calls are TRBV18 and TRBJ1-1; D gene uncertain. Trimming cost V 3 bases and J 1 base, with 9 bases left between them. This CDR3 contains 14 residues. Looked up from germline, CDR1 is KGHSH and CDR2 is LQKENI.

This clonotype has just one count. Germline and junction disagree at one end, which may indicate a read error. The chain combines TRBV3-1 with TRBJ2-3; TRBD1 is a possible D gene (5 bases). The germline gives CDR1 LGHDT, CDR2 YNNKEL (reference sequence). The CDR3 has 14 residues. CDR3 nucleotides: TGTGCCAGCAGCCAAGGAGGAAGCACAGGTACGCAGTATTTT. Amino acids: CASSQGGSTGTQYF.